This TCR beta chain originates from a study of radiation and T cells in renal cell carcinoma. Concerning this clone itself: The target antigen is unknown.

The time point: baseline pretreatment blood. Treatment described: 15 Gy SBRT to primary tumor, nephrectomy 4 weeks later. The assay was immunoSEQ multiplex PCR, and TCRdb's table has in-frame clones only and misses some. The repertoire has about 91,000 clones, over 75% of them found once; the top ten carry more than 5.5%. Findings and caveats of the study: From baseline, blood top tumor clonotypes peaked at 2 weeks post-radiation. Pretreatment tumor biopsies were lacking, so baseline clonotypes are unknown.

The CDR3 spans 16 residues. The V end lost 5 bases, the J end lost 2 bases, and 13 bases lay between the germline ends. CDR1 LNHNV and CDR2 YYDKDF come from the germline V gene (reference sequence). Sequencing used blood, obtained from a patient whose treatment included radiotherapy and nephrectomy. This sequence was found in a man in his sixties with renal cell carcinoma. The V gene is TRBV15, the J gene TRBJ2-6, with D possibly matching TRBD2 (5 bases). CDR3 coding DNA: TGTGCCACCAGCCCACCCCTGAGGGCTGGGGCCAACGTCCTGACTTTC. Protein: CATSPPLRAGANVLTF. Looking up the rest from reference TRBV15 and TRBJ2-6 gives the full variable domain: DAMVIQNPRYQVTQFGKPVTLSCSQTLNHNVMYWYQQKSSQAPKLLFHYYDKDFNNEADTPDNFQSRRPNTSFCFLDIRSPGLGDTAMYLCATSPPLRAGANVLTFGAGSRLTVL.